The sequence of this T cell receptor (beta chain) was determined in a study of response to subunit inactivated influenza vaccine. General study results and limits: Seasonal influenza vaccination, on each occasion, was suggested by the authors to recruit few new T cells.

TCRdb reanalysed the RT-PCR reads using MiXCR and keeps one entry per CDR3 protein. The data show roughly 290,000 distinct CDR3 sequences, with roughly 22% seen just once and roughly 10% held by the top ten. This clonotype was recorded at least ten times. Its antigen remains unidentified. Germline assignment: CDR1 PRHDT and CDR2 FYEKMQ (reference sequence). CDR3 length: 15 amino acids. The V gene end was trimmed by 1 base and the J gene end by 4 bases; junction bases not matched to a gene: 3. This clonotype originated in a man between 50 and 75 years old who received an inactivated influenza vaccine. V is TRBV13 and J is TRBJ2-1; TRBD2 matches at 8 bases. The sample here was PBMCs from blood, taken about 19 months after vaccination. CDR3 in DNA: TGTGCCAGCAGCTTAGACGGGGGGGCGTACAATGAGCAGTTCTTC. Translation gives CASSLDGGAYNEQFF.